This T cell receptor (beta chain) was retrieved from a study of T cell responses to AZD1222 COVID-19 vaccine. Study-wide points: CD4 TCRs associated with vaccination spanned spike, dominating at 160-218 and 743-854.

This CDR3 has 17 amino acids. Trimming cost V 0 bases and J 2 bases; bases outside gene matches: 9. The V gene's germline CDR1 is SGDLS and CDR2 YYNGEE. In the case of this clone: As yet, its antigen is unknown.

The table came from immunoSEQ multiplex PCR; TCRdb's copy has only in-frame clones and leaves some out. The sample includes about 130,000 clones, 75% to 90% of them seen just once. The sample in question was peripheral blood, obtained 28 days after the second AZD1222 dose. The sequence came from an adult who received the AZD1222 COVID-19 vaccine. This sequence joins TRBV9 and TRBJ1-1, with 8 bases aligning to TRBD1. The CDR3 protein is CASSVEGTGWKNTEAFF. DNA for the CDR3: TGTGCCAGCAGCGTAGAAGGGACAGGATGGAAAAACACTGAAGCTTTCTTT.